This is a list of T cell receptor beta chains from one sample in a study of regulatory T cells in long-lasting Graves disease. TCRdb re-called the multiplex PCR reads through MiXCR, storing one row per CDR3 protein. The table has a few hundred thousand distinct CDR3 sequences, roughly 17% seen once; the top ten hold about 27%. These sequences were also reported in another study, on T cells in Graves' hyperthyroidism and ophthalmopathy.

Specimen: peripheral blood mononuclear cells (PBMCs), collected at new diagnosis, from a patient treated with antithyroid drugs. These receptors were obtained from a man in his forties with Graves disease. Both conserved end residues are part of each CDR3. D genes are given only for firm matches. Some rows have no size entry. The others give once, few or many, or a class for an expanded clone.

clone size	D gene	V gene	J gene	CDR3 DNA	CDR3 protein
few	TRBD1	TRBV9	TRBJ2-2	TGTGCCAGCAGCGTAGCGCGGGGACAGGGGAACACCGGGGAGCTGTTTTTT	CASSVARGQGNTGELFF
few	.	TRBV4-1	TRBJ1-6	TGCGCCAGCAGAGACCTCTGGGACGCAGCTAATTCACCCCTCCACTTT	CASRDLWDAANSPLHF
.	TRBD1	TRBV20-1	TRBJ1-6	TGCAGTGCTCGAGCGGACAGGCATATCTATAATTCACCCCTCCACTTT	CSARADRHIYNSPLHF
many	.	TRBV18	TRBJ1-6	TGTGCCAGCTCACCGCTGAGGGGGGATAATTCACCCCTCCACTTT	CASSPLRGDNSPLHF
many	.	TRBV7-3	TRBJ1-2	TGTGCCAGCAGCTTGATCGGGGGGGAAGGCTACACCTTC	CASSLIGGEGYTF
many	.	TRBV11-2	TRBJ1-1	TGTGCCAGCAGACGCACAGGGCTCACTGAAGCTTTCTTT	CASRRTGLTEAFF
few	TRBD2	TRBV20-1	TRBJ2-7	TGCAGTGCTAGAGATGGGACTAGTTTTTACGAGCAGTACTTC	CSARDGTSFYEQYF
many	.	TRBV7-2	TRBJ2-7	TGTGCCAGCAGCCCCTCCCGGGAATACGAGCAGTACTTC	CASSPSREYEQYF
few	TRBD1	TRBV18	TRBJ1-4	TGTGCCAGCTCACCTACAGGGGAAATGTTTTCAACTAATGAAAAACTGTTTTTT	CASSPTGEMFSTNEKLFF
many	.	TRBV11-2	TRBJ2-1	TGTGCCAGCAGCCTACGATCGCTCACCTTCTTC	CASSLRSLTFF
many	.	TRBV2	TRBJ2-2	TGTGCCAGCTTAAGGGGCTTGAACACCGGGGAGCTGTTTTTT	CASLRGLNTGELFF
.	.	TRBV6-6	TRBJ2-7	TGTGCCAGCAGTTACTCGGCCGAACAGGGCGAGCAGTACTTC	CASSYSAEQGEQYF
few	TRBD2	TRBV5-1	TRBJ2-2	TGCGCCAGCAGCCCGAAGCTAGCGGGGGCCTCCGGGGAGCTGTTTTTT	CASSPKLAGASGELFF
.	.	TRBV7-6	TRBJ2-3	TGTGCCAGCAGCCCCCTTGGGACTCGTACAGATACGCAGTATTTT	CASSPLGTRTDTQYF
few	.	TRBV4-2	TRBJ2-4	TGTGCCAGCAGCCAAGACCCAGGCCCCGCCAAAAACATTCAGTACTTC	CASSQDPGPAKNIQYF
many	TRBD1	TRBV10-3	TRBJ2-5	TGTGCCATCAGTGCCCGTCAGGACAGGGGGAAGGAGACCCAGTACTTC	CAISARQDRGKETQYF